Listed below are T cell receptor beta chains from one sample, sequenced in a study of blood T cell repertoires in COVID-19. The data were produced by immunoSEQ multiplex PCR, yet TCRdb's version contains in-frame clones alone and is incomplete. Among about 170,000 clones, roughly 93% were seen once, and the ten largest hold roughly 5%. Input material: peripheral blood. The receptors were gathered from a man younger than 35 with COVID-19, enrolled during active disease. The CDR3 runs from the conserved cysteine through the conserved F or W. The D gene is left open where the match is weak. Part of the rows lack a size; the others show once, few, many or a class for expanded clones.

>TRBJ2-7|TRBD2|NA|TRBV28
TGTGCCAGCATGGGAGGGTCGCGGTCCTACGAGCAGTACTTC
CASMGGSRSYEQYF
>TRBJ1-1|NA|NA|TRBV9
TGTGCCAGCAGCTCGACAGTGAACACTGAAGCTTTCTTT
CASSSTVNTEAFF
>TRBJ2-1|TRBD2|NA|TRBV3-1/TRBV3-2
TGTGCCAGCAGCCTACTAGCGGGAGAAAATGAGCAGTTCTTC
CASSLLAGENEQFF
>TRBJ2-7|TRBD2|once|TRBV27
TGTGCCAGCAGCTGGACTAGCGGAGGGGAGCAGTACTTC
CASSWTSGGEQYF
>TRBJ1-5|TRBD1|NA|TRBV7-2
TGTGCCAGCAGCTGGGCTGGACAGGGGGCCGGGCAGCCCCAGCATTTT
CASSWAGQGAGQPQHF
>TRBJ1-6|NA|NA|TRBV25-1
TGTGCCAGCAGTGACCAACCAAACTTAAATTCACCCCTCCACTTT
CASSDQPNLNSPLHF
>TRBJ1-5|TRBD1|NA|TRBV6-2/TRBV6-3
TGTGCCAGCAGTTTATGGGGACAGGGCAGTCAGCCCCAGCATTTT
CASSLWGQGSQPQHF
>TRBJ1-5|NA|NA|TRBV6-5
TGTGCCAGCAGGACCGCAGGGGATAATCAGCCCCAGCATTTT
CASRTAGDNQPQHF
>TRBJ2-1|NA|NA|TRBV5-4
TGTGCCAGCAGCTTGGTGGCACGCTCCTACAATGAGCAGTTCTTC
CASSLVARSYNEQFF
>TRBJ1-3|TRBD1|NA|TRBV29-1
TGCAGCGTTATACAGGGGGGAGGAAACACCATATATTTT
CSVIQGGGNTIYF
>TRBJ1-4|NA|once|TRBV30
TGTGCCTGGAATAACGGGGGATCAACTAATGAAAAACTGCTTTTT
CAWNNGGSTNEKLLF
>TRBJ2-7|NA|NA|TRBV6-6
TGTGCCAGCAGTCCTTGGGACAGCGGGAGATACGAGCAGTACTTC
CASSPWDSGRYEQYF
>TRBJ2-7|TRBD2|NA|TRBV14
TGTGCCAGCAGCCAAGGCTTCGGACTAGCGCATCCCTCCTACGAGCAGTACTTC
CASSQGFGLAHPSYEQYF
>TRBJ2-5|NA|NA|TRBV15
TGTGCCACCAGCAGAACAGAACTCCAAGAGACCCAGTACTTC
CATSRTELQETQYF
>TRBJ2-2|NA|once|TRBV19
TGTGCCAGTAGTAGGGCAGGGGACGCCGGGGAGCTGTTTTTT
CASSRAGDAGELFF
>TRBJ1-2|TRBD1|NA|TRBV28
TGTGCCAGCAGTTCGACGGGACAGACCTATGGCTACACCTTC
CASSSTGQTYGYTF
>TRBJ1-2|NA|NA|TRBV28
TGTGCCAGCAGTTCAATAGACTATACGACAACCTATGGCTCTCGGGGCTACACCTTC
CASSSIDYTTTYGSRGYTF
>TRBJ1-2|NA|once|TRBV13
TGTGCCAGCAGCTTAAGGGGGGGCTACACCTTC
CASSLRGGYTF
>TRBJ2-7|TRBD1|NA|TRBV2
TGTGCCAGCACCTCCCCCCGGGACAGATTAACCTACGAGCAGTACTTC
CASTSPRDRLTYEQYF
>TRBJ1-2|TRBD1|NA|TRBV29-1
TGCAGCGTTGAAATCGGAAAGGGGGCGTCTTATTATGGCTACACCTTC
CSVEIGKGASYYGYTF
>TRBJ2-7|TRBD2|once|TRBV19
TGTGCCAGTAGTATTCTCCCTGGGACTAGCGTGAACTCCTACGAGCAGTACTTC
CASSILPGTSVNSYEQYF
>TRBJ2-7|TRBD1|NA|TRBV28
TGTGCCAGCAGCTCCACTTTTAAAAACCGGGACAGGGGCTACGAGCAGTACTTC
CASSSTFKNRDRGYEQYF
>TRBJ2-7|TRBD1|NA|TRBV25-1
TGTGCCAGCAGTGAACCGAGGGCAGGGGGTATATACGAGCAGTACTTC
CASSEPRAGGIYEQYF
>TRBJ1-4|NA|NA|TRBV14
TGTGCCAGCAGCCTTCGGACAGAAGAAAAACTGCTTTTT
CASSLRTEEKLLF
>TRBJ2-1|NA|NA|TRBV7-9
TGTGCCAGCAGCTCCCCAGGGAACGAGCAGTTCTTC
CASSSPGNEQFF
>TRBJ1-2|NA|NA|TRBV29-1
TGCAGCGTTGGCTCTGCAGGGGAGGGCCTAACTGAGGGCTACACCTTC
CSVGSAGEGLTEGYTF
>TRBJ1-6|NA|once|TRBV28
TGTGCCCACAGGGAATATAATTCACCCCTCCACTTT
CAHREYNSPLHF
>TRBJ2-3|NA|NA|TRBV6-6
TGTGCCAGCAGCCCTGAGGGTCGCACAGATACGCAGTATTTT
CASSPEGRTDTQYF
>TRBJ2-3|TRBD2|NA|TRBV6-1
TGTGCCAGCAGTGAAGTTGGAGCGGGATTCACAGATACGCAGTATTTT
CASSEVGAGFTDTQYF
>TRBJ1-4|TRBD1|NA|TRBV19
TGTGCCAGTAGTGTGAACGCAGGGGGCGACGGAAAACTGCTTTTT
CASSVNAGGDGKLLF
>TRBJ1-6|NA|NA|TRBV5-1
TGCGCCAGCAGCTTCCAACGGGACTCCTATAATTCACCCCTCCACTTT
CASSFQRDSYNSPLHF
>TRBJ1-1|TRBD1|NA|TRBV19
TGTGCCAGTAGGACCGGGACAGGGTCTGAAGCTTTCTTT
CASRTGTGSEAFF
>TRBJ1-3|NA|NA|TRBV9
TGTGCCAGCAGCGTAGGCGGGGACTCTGGAAACACCATATATTTT
CASSVGGDSGNTIYF
>TRBJ2-2|NA|NA|TRBV29-1
TGCAGCGTTGGCAGGGCGAACACCGGGGAGCTGTTTTTT
CSVGRANTGELFF
>TRBJ2-1|TRBD2|NA|TRBV29-1
TGCAGCGTGGCGGGACTAGCGGGGGACAATGAGCAGTTCTTC
CSVAGLAGDNEQFF
>TRBJ2-7|TRBD1|NA|TRBV19
TGTGCCAGTAGTATAGCGACAGGGGGGCCTTACGAGCAGTACTTC
CASSIATGGPYEQYF
>TRBJ1-1|NA|NA|TRBV7-6
TGTGCCAGCAGCTCCCGGGTTGCAGGGCAGAACACTGAAGCTTTCTTT
CASSSRVAGQNTEAFF
>TRBJ1-1|NA|NA|TRBV28
TGTGCCAGCAGTCTTGTCAACACTGAAGCTTTCTTT
CASSLVNTEAFF
>TRBJ1-6|NA|NA|TRBV5-5
TGTGCCAGCAGCTTGGGCCGGAACGGGTACTCCTATAATTCACCCCTCCACTTT
CASSLGRNGYSYNSPLHF
>TRBJ2-1|NA|NA|TRBV5-1
TGCGCCAGCAGCTTGGTGAGAACCTACTACAATGAGCAGTTCTTC
CASSLVRTYYNEQFF
>TRBJ2-7|NA|NA|TRBV19
TGTGCCAGTAGTATTGCGACAGGCTCCTACGAGCAGTACTTC
CASSIATGSYEQYF
>TRBJ1-1|NA|NA|TRBV9
TGTGCCAGCAGCGTAGGAGGGACTGAAGCTTTCTTT
CASSVGGTEAFF
>TRBJ2-4|NA|NA|TRBV28
TGTGCCAGCAGCCCCCCCCCGTTTCTTGTAGCCAAAAACATTCAGTACTTC
CASSPPPFLVAKNIQYF
>TRBJ2-2|NA|NA|TRBV28
TGTGCCAGCAGTTTGCGTTTCACTGAGAACACCGGGGAGCTGTTTTTT
CASSLRFTENTGELFF
>TRBJ2-7|NA|NA|TRBV18
TGTGCCAGCTCACCAAGTGGGGCCAGGCTCTACGAGCAGTACTTC
CASSPSGARLYEQYF
>TRBJ2-7|TRBD2|few|TRBV4-3
TGCGCCAGCAGCCAGGGCTTGGGACTAGCGGGGAGCTACGAGCAGTACTTC
CASSQGLGLAGSYEQYF
>TRBJ2-7|NA|NA|TRBV5-5
TGTGCCAGCAGCTCCTGGACGGGGTCGCGAGGGGAGCAGTACTTC
CASSSWTGSRGEQYF
>TRBJ2-4|TRBD1|NA|TRBV27
TGTGCCAGCAGTTTGTCAAAAGGGGGCGGGCGCATTCAGTACTTC
CASSLSKGGGRIQYF
>TRBJ1-1|TRBD1|NA|TRBV6-6
TGTGCCAGCAGACCCCGGACAGGACCTAACACTGAAGCTTTCTTT
CASRPRTGPNTEAFF
>TRBJ1-1|NA|NA|TRBV19
TGTGCCAGTAGTATATTCGGGAGGAACACTGAAGCTTTCTTT
CASSIFGRNTEAFF
>TRBJ2-7|TRBD2|NA|TRBV10-2
TGCGCCAGCAGTGAGTTTGCTAGCGGGATGTACGAGCAGTACTTC
CASSEFASGMYEQYF
>TRBJ1-6|NA|NA|TRBV5-1
TGCGCCAGCAGCTTGGCCGGGACAAAATATAATTCACCCCTCCACTTT
CASSLAGTKYNSPLHF
>TRBJ2-1|NA|NA|TRBV7-2
TGTGCCAGCAGCTTGGCGGGACTTTCTCTTAATGAGCAGTTCTTC
CASSLAGLSLNEQFF